One sample yielded the 4 T cell receptor beta chains listed below, sequenced in a study of regulatory T cells in long-lasting Graves disease. The TCR beta library used iRepertoire HTBI primers with Arm-PCR amplification of CDR3. TCRdb re-called the multiplex PCR reads with MiXCR, one entry per CDR3 protein. The sample shows roughly 500,000 distinct CDR3 sequences, approximately 13% of them seen only once. The time point denotes: newly diagnosed GD, antithyroid drugs for less than 3 months. Making the TCR library involved RNA that had been extracted from PBMCs. This sample also belongs to another study, concerning T cells in Graves' hyperthyroidism and ophthalmopathy.

Here the sequenced sample was peripheral blood mononuclear cells (PBMCs), taken at new diagnosis, from a patient treated with antithyroid drugs. Receptor source: a man aged 25-45 years with Graves disease.

This clonotype has a count of ten or more. In DNA, the CDR3 is TGCAGTGCCCTGACAACTGGGGCCAACGTCCTGACTTTC. Protein sequence: CSALTTGANVLTF. The V and J genes are TRBV20-1 and TRBJ2-6; no definite D call. In germline, CDR1 is DFQATT, CDR2 SNEGSKA (reference sequence). The CDR3 sequence is 13 residues long. V was cut by 6 bases and J by 2 bases, with 8 bases left in between.

This chain uses TRBV4-2 with TRBJ2-6; 10 bases agree with TRBD2. Germline CDR1 is LGHNA and CDR2 is YNFKEQ. V gave up 0 bases and J gave up 4 bases; unmatched junction bases: 6. The CDR3 length is 18 residues. The chain's CDR3 is CASSQEPSGSSGANVLTF. The CDR3 DNA reads as TGTGCCAGCAGCCAAGAACCTAGCGGGAGTTCCGGGGCCAACGTCCTGACTTTC.

The rearrangement uses TRBV9 and TRBJ2-1; 10 bases align to TRBD2. The CDR3 spans 14 residues. V shed 4 bases, J shed 12 bases, and the junction held 10 bases outside the gene matches. The V gene's germline CDR1 is SGDLS and CDR2 YYNGEE. Here the CDR3 DNA reads TGTGCCAGCAGCATAGGGGCTAGCGGGAGTGGGCAGTTCTTC. It encodes CASSIGASGSGQFF.

Ten or more counts support this clonotype. The chain couples TRBV5-6 to TRBJ2-7, with D possibly TRBD2 on 6 matching bases. Germline V gene sequence: CDR1 SGHDT, CDR2 YYEEEE. The ends were cut back, 5 bases at V and 4 bases at J, with 10 bases in the middle. The CDR3 loop spans 12 amino acids. The CDR3 region is CASRRDVYEQYF. The CDR3 region has the DNA TGTGCCAGCAGGCGGGATGTGTACGAGCAGTACTTC.